The 17 T cell receptor beta chains listed next were all sequenced from one sample in a study of blood T cell repertoires in COVID-19. Generated by immunoSEQ multiplex PCR, the TCRdb table keeps only in-frame clones and is missing some. In the table there are fewer than 400,000 clones, 80% to 90% of which are singletons. The sequencing input was PBMCs or T cells enriched from blood (not recorded which). These TCRs come from a man younger than 40 who had recovered from COVID-19.

The chain joins TRBV7-2 to TRBJ1-5, with D possibly being TRBD1 (6 bases). This CDR3 comprises 14 residues. V lost 4 bases and J 6 bases, leaving 13 bases between the germline ends. CDR1 is SGHTA and CDR2 is FQGNSA in the germline V gene. DNA for the CDR3: TGTGCCAGCAGCTCGCGGGGGGCGAGTCAGCCCCAGCATTTT. As protein: CASSSRGASQPQHF.

This clone appeared a single time. The chain recombines TRBV24-1 with TRBJ1-6; D is ambiguous. Trimming left V 1 base short and J 10 bases short, with 7 bases between. The germline CDR1 and CDR2 sequences are KGHDR and SFDVKD. The CDR3 covers 13 residues. Here the CDR3 reads CATSDFGGSPLHF. The CDR3 DNA reads TGTGCCACCAGTGATTTCGGCGGCTCACCCCTCCACTTT.

The V call is TRBV5-6, the J call TRBJ1-4; D may be TRBD1 (5 bases). The length of the CDR3 is 15 residues. Germline assignment: CDR1 SGHDT and CDR2 YYEEEE. Trimming removed 4 bases at V and 5 bases at J, with 15 bases between. The CDR3 bases are TGTGCCAGCAGCCCTACGGGGGGAAAAAATGAAAAACTGTTTTTT. Translated, it gives CASSPTGGKNEKLFF. Supplemented by reference TRBV5-6 and TRBJ1-4, the full variable domain reads DAGVTQSPTHLIKTRGQQVTLRCSPKSGHDTVSWYQQALGQGPQFIFQYYEEEERQRGNFPDRFSGHQFPNYSSELNVNALLLGDSALYLCASSPTGGKNEKLFFGSGTQLSVL.

This chain joins TRBV18 and TRBJ1-2; D ambiguous. The CDR3 runs 15 residues. Trimming removed 0 bases from V and 3 bases from J, with 11 bases in between. CDR1 and CDR2 from the germline V gene are KGHSH and LQKENI. CDR3 coding DNA: TGTGCCAGCTCACCACCGAGCCGCGAACACTATGGCTACACCTTC. It codes for CASSPPSREHYGYTF.

In DNA form, the CDR3 reads TGTGCCAGCAGCTGGGGGGACAGGGGGCGCGATGAGACCCAGTACTTC. This translates into CASSWGDRGRDETQYF. The chain uses TRBV11-3 and TRBJ2-5; 12 bases map to TRBD1. Trimming at V came to 4 bases and at J to 5 bases, leaving 8 bases not matched to a gene. Germline CDR1 is SGHNT and CDR2 is YENEEA. The CDR3 runs to 16 residues.

V gene TRBV2 combines with J gene TRBJ1-1; D is undetermined. The CDR3 has 13 amino acids. The germline V gene encodes CDR1 SNHLY and CDR2 FYNNEI. With 8 bases removed from V and 1 base from J, the gap between germline ends came to 11 bases. The CDR3 loop reads CASHRRGNTEAFF. DNA of the CDR3: TGTGCCAGCCATCGACGGGGGAACACTGAAGCTTTCTTT.

The chain is built from TRBV21-1 and TRBJ2-1; TRBD1, the table's D call, was not compared with the DNA. TRBV21-1 represents a pseudogene. This CDR3 contains 19 residues. CDR3: CASSKGLGQGDSSYNEQFF. CDR3 in DNA: TGTGCCAGCAGCAAGGGCCTTGGACAGGGGGATAGCTCCTACAATGAGCAGTTCTTC.

The genes are TRBV9 and TRBJ2-5; no clear D gene. V lost 0 bases, J lost 4 bases, and 13 bases lay in between. The CDR3 totals 15 residues. The germline CDR1 and CDR2 sequences are SGDLS and YYNGEE. In nucleotides, the CDR3 is TGTGCCAGCAGCGTAGGCGTACAGCAGATAGAGACCCAGTACTTC. Translation gives CASSVGVQQIETQYF.

This chain joins TRBV7-2 and TRBJ1-5, with D perhaps TRBD1 (6 bases). Germline V CDR1 and CDR2: SGHTA, FQGNSA. CDR3 size: 15 residues. Trimming removed 1 base from V and 3 bases from J, with 10 bases in between. For the CDR3, the DNA is TGTGCCAGCAGCTTAGAACAGGGTAACAATCAGCCCCAGCATTTT. It translates to CASSLEQGNNQPQHF.

The chain uses TRBV28 and TRBJ1-1, with D maybe TRBD1 (5 bases). Deletions cut 1 base from V and 5 bases from J, with 17 bases between. Looked up from germline, CDR1 is MDHEN and CDR2 is SYDVKM. This CDR3 is built from 16 residues. The CDR3 loop reads CASSLYFQGGETEAFF. CDR3 DNA: TGTGCCAGCAGTTTATATTTTCAGGGAGGGGAGACTGAAGCTTTCTTT.

This chain links TRBV5-4 with TRBJ2-2, with D possibly TRBD1 on 6 matching bases. CDR1 and CDR2 (germline): SGHNT, YYREEE (reference sequence). The CDR3 has 16 residues. V lost 4 bases, J lost 1 base, and 14 bases lay in between. Here the CDR3 reads CASSTQGRLNTGELFF. The CDR3 nucleotides read TGTGCCAGCAGCACACAGGGACGATTGAACACCGGGGAGCTGTTTTTT.

This chain links TRBV19 with TRBJ2-3; tentatively, D is TRBD2 (5 bases). The CDR3 runs 14 residues. V was shortened by 2 bases and J by 0 bases, with 6 bases between the two germline ends. CDR1 is LNHDA, CDR2 SQIVND, per germline (reference sequence). The CDR3 spells CASSIRTSTDTQYF. Written as DNA, the CDR3 is TGTGCCAGTAGTATACGGACTAGCACAGATACGCAGTATTTT.

This clone appeared once. This chain uses TRBV4-2 with TRBJ1-2; D possibly corresponds to TRBD1 (5 bases). This CDR3 spans 16 amino acids. The ends were cut back, 0 bases at V and 0 bases at J, with 11 bases in the middle. The germline V gene has CDR1 LGHNA and CDR2 YNFKEQ. The CDR3 DNA is TGTGCCAGCAGCCAAGACAAGACAGTAGCTAACTATGGCTACACCTTC. It translates to CASSQDKTVANYGYTF.

The chain joins TRBV5-3 to TRBJ2-5; 7 nucleotides line up with TRBD2. TRBV5-3 is identified as an open reading frame with a role that is uncertain. Trimming removed 3 bases from V and 1 base from J; junction bases left unmatched: 6. The CDR3 runs 15 residues. The CDR3 here is CARSYPPSGQETQYF. In DNA form, the CDR3 reads TGTGCCAGAAGCTACCCCCCTAGCGGCCAAGAGACCCAGTACTTC.

This clone was seen once. The V and J genes are TRBV10-3 and TRBJ2-7; D is possibly TRBD1 (6 bases). The CDR3 loop spans 13 amino acids. The V end lost 6 bases, the J end lost 3 bases, and 12 bases lay between the germline ends. Germline CDR1 is ENHRY and CDR2 is SYGVKD. The CDR3 sequence is CAISRQESYEQYF. The CDR3 DNA follows: TGTGCCATCAGCCGACAGGAGAGCTACGAGCAGTACTTC.

To note about this clone: One junction end does not reproduce the germline sequence, and a read error may be involved. The V and J genes are TRBV6-5 and TRBJ1-1, with 7 bases fitting TRBD1. The CDR3 loop spans 15 amino acids. Per germline, CDR1 MNHEY and CDR2 SVGAGI. CDR3 coding DNA: TGTGCCAGCAGTCACTCGACAGGGATGAACACTGAAGCTTTCTTT. This codes for CASSHSTGMNTEAFF.

This chain joins TRBV5-1 and TRBJ2-7; maybe TRBD2 (5 bases). Trimming took off 0 bases at V and 6 bases at J, with 7 bases between the two ends. The CDR3 consists of 12 residues. CDR1 and CDR2 (germline): SGHRS, YFSETQ. The CDR3 coding sequence is TGCGCCAGCAGCTTGGAAGGAGGCGAGCAGTACTTC. This encodes CASSLEGGEQYF.